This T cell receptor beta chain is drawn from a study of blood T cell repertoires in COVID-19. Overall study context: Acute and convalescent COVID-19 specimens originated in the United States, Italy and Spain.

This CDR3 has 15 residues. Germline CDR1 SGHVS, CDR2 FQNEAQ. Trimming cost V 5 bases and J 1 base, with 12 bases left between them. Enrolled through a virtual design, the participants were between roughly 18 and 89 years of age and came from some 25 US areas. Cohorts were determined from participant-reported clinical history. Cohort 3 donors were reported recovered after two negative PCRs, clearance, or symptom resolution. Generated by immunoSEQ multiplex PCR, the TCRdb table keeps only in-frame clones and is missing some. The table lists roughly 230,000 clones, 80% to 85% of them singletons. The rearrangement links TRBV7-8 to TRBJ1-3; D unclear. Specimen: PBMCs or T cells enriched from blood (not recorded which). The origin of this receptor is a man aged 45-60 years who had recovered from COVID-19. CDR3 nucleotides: TGTGCCAGCAGCCCGCCTTTAGCGTCTGGAAACACCATATATTTT. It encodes CASSPPLASGNTIYF.